This TCR beta chain was recorded in a study of post-analysis software for immune sequencing data. Regarding the study as a whole: The study found significantly lower normalized Chao1 diversity in multiple sclerosis patients than in controls.

Tagging with unique molecular identifiers was a feature of the TCR beta cDNA libraries. TCRdb used MiXCR to reprocess the PCR reads, holding one entry per CDR3 protein. The sample shows hundreds of thousands of distinct CDR3 sequences, 25% to 30% of them seen only once. On this clonotype itself: Its antigen is not known.

The sample comprised blood. The origin of this receptor is a girl aged 10 to 17 with multiple sclerosis.

CDR3 nucleotide sequence: TGTGCCAGCACCACCTCCAAGCGGCACTTTAGCACAGATACGCAGTATTTT. As protein: CASTTSKRHFSTDTQYF. The rearrangement links TRBV7-2 to TRBJ2-3; D perhaps matches TRBD2 (5 bases). Germline assignment: CDR1 SGHTA and CDR2 FQGNSA. V was cut by 7 bases and J by 0 bases, with 20 bases left in between. The CDR3 sequence is 17 residues long. Drawing the rest from reference TRBV7-2 and TRBJ2-3, the complete variable domain is GAGVSQSPSNKVTEKGKDVELRCDPISGHTALYWYRQSLGQGLEFLIYFQGNSAPDKSGLPSDRFSAERTGGSVSTLTIQRTQQEDSAVYLCASTTSKRHFSTDTQYFGPGTRLTVL.